The 4 T cell receptor beta chains listed next were all sequenced from one sample in a study of cytomegalovirus exposure and HLA in healthy donors. Assay used: immunoSEQ multiplex PCR; TCRdb lists only in-frame clones, some missing. The sample lists 230,000 or so clones, about 86% occurring once. The sequencing sample was made of PBMCs. The receptors here all came from a woman between 18 and 29 years old in good health and CMV-seronegative.

This clone was detected once. This chain links TRBV5-1 with TRBJ2-7; D perhaps matches TRBD1 (5 bases). CDR3 length: 14 amino acids. The germline gives CDR1 SGHRS, CDR2 YFSETQ. V was trimmed by 3 bases and J by 3 bases, leaving 13 bases between them. For the CDR3, the DNA is TGCGCCAGCAGCTCTCCGGACACAAACTACGAGCAGTACTTC. Translation gives CASSSPDTNYEQYF.

V is TRBV5-4 and J is TRBJ2-7; 9 bases are shared with TRBD2. This CDR3 spans 15 amino acids. Germline loops: CDR1 SGHNT, CDR2 YYREEE (reference sequence). Germline trimming cut 7 bases from V and 6 bases from J; bases unmatched to any gene: 14. The CDR3 DNA reads TGTGCCAGCGGGGGGTCAGCGGGAGGTTTTGGCGAGCAGTACTTC. This codes for CASGGSAGGFGEQYF.

The chain joins TRBV30 to TRBJ1-3; D not certain. The CDR3 sequence is 16 residues long. Looked up from germline, CDR1 is GTSNPN and CDR2 is SVGIG (reference sequence). Between the trimmed V and J ends, which lost 3 bases and 0 bases, there was a span of 15 bases. The CDR3 DNA sequence: TGTGCCTGGAGGAGGAATATCAATTACTCTGGAAACACCATATATTTT. Its protein is CAWRRNINYSGNTIYF.

The chain combines TRBV10-3 with TRBJ2-5, with 9 bases fitting TRBD1. V trimming: 8 bases; J trimming: 7 bases; junction bases outside the gene matches: 8. CDR1 is ENHRY and CDR2 is SYGVKD in the germline V gene. This CDR3 is built from 13 residues. The DNA of the CDR3 is TGTGCCATCTCCAAAGACAGGGGGACGACCCAGTACTTC. Translated: CAISKDRGTTQYF.